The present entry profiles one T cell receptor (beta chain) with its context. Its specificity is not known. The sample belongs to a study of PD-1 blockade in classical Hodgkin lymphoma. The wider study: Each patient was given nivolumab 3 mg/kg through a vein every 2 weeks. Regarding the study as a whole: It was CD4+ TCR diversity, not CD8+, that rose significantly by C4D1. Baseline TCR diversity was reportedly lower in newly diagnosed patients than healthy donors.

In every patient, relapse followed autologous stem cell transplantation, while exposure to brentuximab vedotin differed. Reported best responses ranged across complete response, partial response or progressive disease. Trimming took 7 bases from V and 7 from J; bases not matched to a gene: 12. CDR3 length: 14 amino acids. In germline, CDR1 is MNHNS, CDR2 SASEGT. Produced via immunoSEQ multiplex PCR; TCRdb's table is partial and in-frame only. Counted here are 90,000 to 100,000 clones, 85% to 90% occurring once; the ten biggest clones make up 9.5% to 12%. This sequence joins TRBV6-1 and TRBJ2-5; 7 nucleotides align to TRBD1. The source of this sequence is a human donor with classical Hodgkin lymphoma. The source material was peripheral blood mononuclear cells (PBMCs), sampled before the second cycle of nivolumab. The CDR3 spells CASTPTEYRGTQYF. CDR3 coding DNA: TGTGCCAGCACTCCCACTGAATACAGGGGGACCCAGTACTTC.